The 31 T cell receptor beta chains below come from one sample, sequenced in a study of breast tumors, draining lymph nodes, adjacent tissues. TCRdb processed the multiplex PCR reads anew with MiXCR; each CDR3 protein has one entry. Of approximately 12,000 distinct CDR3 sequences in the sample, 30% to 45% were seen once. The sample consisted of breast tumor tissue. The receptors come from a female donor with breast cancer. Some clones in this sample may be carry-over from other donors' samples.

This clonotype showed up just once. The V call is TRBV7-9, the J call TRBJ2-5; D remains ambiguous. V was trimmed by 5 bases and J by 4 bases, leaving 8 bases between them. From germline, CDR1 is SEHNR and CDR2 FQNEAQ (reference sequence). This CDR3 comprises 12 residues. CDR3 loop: CASSLKGETQYF. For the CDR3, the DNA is TGTGCCAGCAGCCTTAAGGGAGAGACCCAGTACTTC.

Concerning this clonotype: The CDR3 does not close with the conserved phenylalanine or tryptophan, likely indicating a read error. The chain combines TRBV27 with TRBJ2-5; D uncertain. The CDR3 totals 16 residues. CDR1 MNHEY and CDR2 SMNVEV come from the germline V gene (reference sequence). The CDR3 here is CAGSSKSWQLQETQYL. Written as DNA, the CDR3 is TGTGCCGGCAGTTCGAAGAGTTGGCAGCTCCAAGAGACCCAGTACTTA.

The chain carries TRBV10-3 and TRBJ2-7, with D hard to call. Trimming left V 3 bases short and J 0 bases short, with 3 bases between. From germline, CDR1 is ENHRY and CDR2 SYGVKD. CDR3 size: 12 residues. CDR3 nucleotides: TGTGCCATCAGTGACAGCTCCTACGAGCAGTACTTC. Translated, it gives CAISDSSYEQYF.

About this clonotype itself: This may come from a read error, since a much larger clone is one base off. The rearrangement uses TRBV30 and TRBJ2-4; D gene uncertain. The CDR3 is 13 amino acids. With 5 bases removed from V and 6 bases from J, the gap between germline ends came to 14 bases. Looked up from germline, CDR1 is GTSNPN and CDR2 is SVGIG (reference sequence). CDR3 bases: TGTGCCTGGGAACCGGGCGGAAGAAACATTCAGTACTTC. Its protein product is CAWEPGGRNIQYF.

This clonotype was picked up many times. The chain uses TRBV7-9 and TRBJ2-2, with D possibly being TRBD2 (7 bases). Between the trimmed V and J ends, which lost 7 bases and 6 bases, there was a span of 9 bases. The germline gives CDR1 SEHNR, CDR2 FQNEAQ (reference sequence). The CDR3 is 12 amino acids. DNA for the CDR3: TGTGCCAGCACGGGGGGCCCCGGGGAGCTGTTTTTT. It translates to CASTGGPGELFF.

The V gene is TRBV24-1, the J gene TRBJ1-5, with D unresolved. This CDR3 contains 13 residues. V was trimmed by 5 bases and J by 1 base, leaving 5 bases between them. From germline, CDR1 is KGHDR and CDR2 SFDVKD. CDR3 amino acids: CATSVLSNQPQHF. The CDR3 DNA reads TGTGCCACCAGTGTTCTAAGCAATCAGCCCCAGCATTTT.

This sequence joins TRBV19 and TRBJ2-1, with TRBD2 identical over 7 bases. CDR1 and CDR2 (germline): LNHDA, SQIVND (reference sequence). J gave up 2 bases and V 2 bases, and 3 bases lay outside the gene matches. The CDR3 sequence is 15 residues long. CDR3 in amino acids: CASSILAATYNEQFF. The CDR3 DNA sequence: TGTGCCAGTAGTATACTAGCGGCCACCTACAATGAGCAGTTCTTC.

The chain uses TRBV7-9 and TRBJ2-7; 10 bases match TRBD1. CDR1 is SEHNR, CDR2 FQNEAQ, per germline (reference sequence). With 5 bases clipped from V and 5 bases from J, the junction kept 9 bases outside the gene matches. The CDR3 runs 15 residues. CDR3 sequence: CASSPTPDRGHEQYF. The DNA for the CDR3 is TGTGCCAGCAGCCCGACCCCTGACAGGGGGCACGAGCAGTACTTC.

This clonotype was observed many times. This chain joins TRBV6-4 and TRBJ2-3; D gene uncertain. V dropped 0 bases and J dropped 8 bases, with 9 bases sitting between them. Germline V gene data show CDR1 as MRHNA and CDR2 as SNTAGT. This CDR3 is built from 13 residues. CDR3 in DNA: TGTGCCAGCAGTGACTCGAACAGTATTACGCAGTATTTT. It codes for CASSDSNSITQYF.

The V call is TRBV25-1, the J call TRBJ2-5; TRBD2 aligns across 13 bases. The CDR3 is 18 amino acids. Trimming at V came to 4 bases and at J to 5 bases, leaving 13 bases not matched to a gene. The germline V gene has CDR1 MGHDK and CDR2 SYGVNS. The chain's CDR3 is CASSGPTLAGGVRETQYF. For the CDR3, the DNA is TGTGCCAGCAGTGGCCCGACACTAGCGGGGGGGGTACGGGAGACCCAGTACTTC. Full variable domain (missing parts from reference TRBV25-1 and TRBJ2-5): EADIYQTPRYLVIGTGKKITLECSQTMGHDKMYWYQQDPGMELHLIHYSYGVNSTEKGDLSSESTVSRIRTEHFPLTLESARPSHTSQYLCASSGPTLAGGVRETQYFGPGTRLLVL.

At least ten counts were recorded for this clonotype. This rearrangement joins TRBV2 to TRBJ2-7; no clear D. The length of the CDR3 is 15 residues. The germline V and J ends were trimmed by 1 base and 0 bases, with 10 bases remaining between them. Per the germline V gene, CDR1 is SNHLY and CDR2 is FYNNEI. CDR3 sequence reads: CASSEGLQSSYEQYF. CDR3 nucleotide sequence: TGTGCCAGCAGTGAAGGCCTACAGAGCTCCTACGAGCAGTACTTC. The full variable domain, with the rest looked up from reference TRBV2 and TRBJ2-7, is EPEVTQTPSHQVTQMGQEVILRCVPISNHLYFYWYRQILGQKVEFLVSFYNNEISEKSEIFDDQFSVERPDGSNFTLKIRSTKLEDSAMYFCASSEGLQSSYEQYFGPGTRLTVT.

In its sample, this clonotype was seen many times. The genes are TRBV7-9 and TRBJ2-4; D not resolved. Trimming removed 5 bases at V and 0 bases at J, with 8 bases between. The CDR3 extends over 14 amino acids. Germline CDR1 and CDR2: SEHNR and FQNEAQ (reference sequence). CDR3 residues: CASSPSSAKNIQYF. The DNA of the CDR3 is TGTGCCAGCAGCCCCAGTTCAGCCAAAAACATTCAGTACTTC.

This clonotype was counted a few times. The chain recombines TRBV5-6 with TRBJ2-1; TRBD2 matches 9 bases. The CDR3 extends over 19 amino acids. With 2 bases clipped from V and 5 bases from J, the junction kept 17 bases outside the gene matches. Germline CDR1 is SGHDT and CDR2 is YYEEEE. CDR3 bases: TGTGCCAGCAGCTTCTCCAGACCAGCGGGAGGTGAGGCGCACAATGAGCAGTTCTTC. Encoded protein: CASSFSRPAGGEAHNEQFF.

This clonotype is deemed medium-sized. CDR3 DNA sequence: TGTGCCATCAGAGGGGACTTCTACGAGCAGTACTTC. Residues: CAIRGDFYEQYF. The V call is TRBV10-3, the J call TRBJ2-7, with a weak D call TRBD2 (6 bases). The CDR3 is made up of 12 amino acids. Per the germline V gene, CDR1 is ENHRY and CDR2 is SYGVKD. The germline V and J ends were trimmed by 6 bases and 3 bases, with 9 bases remaining between them.

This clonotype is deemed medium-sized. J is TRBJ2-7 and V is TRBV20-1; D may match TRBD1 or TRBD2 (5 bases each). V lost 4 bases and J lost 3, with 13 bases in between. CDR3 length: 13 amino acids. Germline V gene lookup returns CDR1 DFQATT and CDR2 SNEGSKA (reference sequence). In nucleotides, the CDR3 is TGCAGTGCTATGGGACCCCTAAACTACGAGCAGTACTTC. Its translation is CSAMGPLNYEQYF.

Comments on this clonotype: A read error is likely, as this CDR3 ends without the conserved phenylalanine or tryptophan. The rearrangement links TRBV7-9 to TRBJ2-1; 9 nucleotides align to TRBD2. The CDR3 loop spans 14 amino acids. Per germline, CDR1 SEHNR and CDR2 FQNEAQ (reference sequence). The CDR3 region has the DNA TGTGTCAGCACCTTAGCGGGGGATCACAATGAGCAGTTCTTA. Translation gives CVSTLAGDHNEQFL.

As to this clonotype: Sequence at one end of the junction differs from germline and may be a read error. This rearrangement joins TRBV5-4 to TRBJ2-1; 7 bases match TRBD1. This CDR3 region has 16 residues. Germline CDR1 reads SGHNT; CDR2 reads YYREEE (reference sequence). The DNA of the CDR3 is TGTGCCAGCAGCTTTGGGACAGCCGTTTCCTACAGTGAGCAGCTCTTC. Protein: CASSFGTAVSYSEQLF.

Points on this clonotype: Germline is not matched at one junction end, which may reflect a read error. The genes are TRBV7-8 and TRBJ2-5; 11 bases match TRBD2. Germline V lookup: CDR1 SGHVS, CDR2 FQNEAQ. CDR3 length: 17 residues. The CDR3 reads CASSLDSLAGGEESQYF. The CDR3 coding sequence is TGTGCCAGCAGCTTAGACTCCCTAGCGGGGGGCGAAGAGAGCCAGTACTTC. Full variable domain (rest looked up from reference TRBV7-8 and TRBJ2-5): GAGVSQSPRYKVAKRGQDVALRCDPISGHVSLFWYQQALGQGPEFLTYFQNEAQLDKSGLPSDRFFAERPEGSVSTLKIQRTQQEDSAVYLCASSLDSLAGGEESQYFGPGTRLLVL.

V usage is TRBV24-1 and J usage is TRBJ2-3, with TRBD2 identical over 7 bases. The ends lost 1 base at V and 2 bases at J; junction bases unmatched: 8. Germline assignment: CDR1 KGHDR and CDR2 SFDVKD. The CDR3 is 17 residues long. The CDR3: CATSDLASGTSTDTQYF. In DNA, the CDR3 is TGTGCCACCAGTGATTTAGCCAGCGGGACCTCCACAGATACGCAGTATTTT.

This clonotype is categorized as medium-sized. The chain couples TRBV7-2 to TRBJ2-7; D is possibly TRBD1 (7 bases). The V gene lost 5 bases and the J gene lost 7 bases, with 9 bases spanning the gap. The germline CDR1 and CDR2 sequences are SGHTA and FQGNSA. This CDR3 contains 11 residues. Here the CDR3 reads CASSPGGEQYF. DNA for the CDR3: TGTGCCAGCAGCCCAGGGGGGGAGCAGTACTTC.

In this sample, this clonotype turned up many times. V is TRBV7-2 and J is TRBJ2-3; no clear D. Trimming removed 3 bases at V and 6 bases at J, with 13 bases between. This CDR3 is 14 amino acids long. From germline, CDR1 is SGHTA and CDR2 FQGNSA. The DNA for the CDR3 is TGTGCCAGCAGCTTGGGCTCGATGGGTGATACGCAGTATTTT. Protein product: CASSLGSMGDTQYF. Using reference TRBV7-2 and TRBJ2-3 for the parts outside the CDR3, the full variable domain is GAGVSQSPSNKVTEKGKDVELRCDPISGHTALYWYRQSLGQGLEFLIYFQGNSAPDKSGLPSDRFSAERTGGSVSTLTIQRTQQEDSAVYLCASSLGSMGDTQYFGPGTRLTVL.

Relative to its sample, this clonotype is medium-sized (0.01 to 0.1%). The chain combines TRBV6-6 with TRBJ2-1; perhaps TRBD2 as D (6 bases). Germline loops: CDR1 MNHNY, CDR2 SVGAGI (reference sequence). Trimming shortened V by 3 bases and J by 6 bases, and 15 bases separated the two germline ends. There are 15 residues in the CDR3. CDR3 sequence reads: CASSYGPGRTNEQFF. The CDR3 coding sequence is TGTGCCAGCAGTTATGGGCCAGGGAGGACCAATGAGCAGTTCTTC.

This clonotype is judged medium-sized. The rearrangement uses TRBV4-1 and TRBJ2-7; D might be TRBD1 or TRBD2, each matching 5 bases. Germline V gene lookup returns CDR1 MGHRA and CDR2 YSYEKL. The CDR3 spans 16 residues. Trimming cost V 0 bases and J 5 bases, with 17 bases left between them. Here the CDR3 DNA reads TGCGCCAGCAGCCAAGACGCGAGGGGATATGTGGACGAGCAGTACTTC. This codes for CASSQDARGYVDEQYF.

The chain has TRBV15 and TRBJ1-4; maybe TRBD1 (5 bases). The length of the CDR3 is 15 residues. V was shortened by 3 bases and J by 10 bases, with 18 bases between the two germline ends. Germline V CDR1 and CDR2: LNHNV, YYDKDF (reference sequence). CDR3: CATSSPGTDLPKLFF. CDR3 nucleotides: TGTGCCACCAGCAGCCCCGGGACGGATCTTCCAAAACTGTTTTTT.

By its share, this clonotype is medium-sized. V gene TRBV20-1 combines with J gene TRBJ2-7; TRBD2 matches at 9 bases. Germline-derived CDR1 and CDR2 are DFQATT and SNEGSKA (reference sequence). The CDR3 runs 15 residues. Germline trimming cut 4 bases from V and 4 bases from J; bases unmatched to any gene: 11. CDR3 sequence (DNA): TGCAGTGCTACTCCATTTCTAGCGGGGAAGTACGAGCAGTACTTC. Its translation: CSATPFLAGKYEQYF.

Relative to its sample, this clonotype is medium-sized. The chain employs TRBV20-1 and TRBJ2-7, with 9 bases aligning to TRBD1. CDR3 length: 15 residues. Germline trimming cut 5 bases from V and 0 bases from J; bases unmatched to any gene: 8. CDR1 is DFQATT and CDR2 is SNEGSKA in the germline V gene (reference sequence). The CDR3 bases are TGCAGTGCTTATCGTCCGGGACAGGGCTCCTACGAGCAGTACTTC. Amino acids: CSAYRPGQGSYEQYF.

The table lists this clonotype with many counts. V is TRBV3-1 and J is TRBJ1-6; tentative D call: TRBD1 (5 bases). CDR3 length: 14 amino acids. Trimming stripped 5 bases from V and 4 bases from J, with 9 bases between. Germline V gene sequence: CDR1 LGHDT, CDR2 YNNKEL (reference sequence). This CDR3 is CASSRGEYNSPLHF. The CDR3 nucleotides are TGTGCCAGCAGCAGGGGAGAATATAATTCACCCCTCCACTTT.

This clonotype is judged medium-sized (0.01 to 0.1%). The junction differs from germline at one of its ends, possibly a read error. CDR3 protein: CSARESSGNTIYF. In DNA, the CDR3 is TGCAGCGCTAGAGAGAGCTCTGGAAACACCATATATTTT. V gene TRBV20-1 combines with J gene TRBJ1-3; D call uncertain. CDR1 DFQATT and CDR2 SNEGSKA come from the germline V gene (reference sequence). This CDR3 comprises 13 residues.

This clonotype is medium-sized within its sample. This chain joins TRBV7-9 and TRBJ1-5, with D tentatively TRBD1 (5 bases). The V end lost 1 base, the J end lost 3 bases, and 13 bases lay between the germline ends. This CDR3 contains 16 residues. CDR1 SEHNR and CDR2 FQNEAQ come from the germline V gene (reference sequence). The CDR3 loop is CASSLVGQGANQPQHF. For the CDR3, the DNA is TGTGCCAGCAGCTTAGTAGGACAAGGCGCCAATCAGCCCCAGCATTTT. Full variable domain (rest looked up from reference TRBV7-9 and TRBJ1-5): DTGVSQNPRHKITKRGQNVTFRCDPISEHNRLYWYRQTLGQGPEFLTYFQNEAQLEKSRLLSDRFSAERPKGSFSTLEIQRTEQGDSAMYLCASSLVGQGANQPQHFGDGTRLSIL.

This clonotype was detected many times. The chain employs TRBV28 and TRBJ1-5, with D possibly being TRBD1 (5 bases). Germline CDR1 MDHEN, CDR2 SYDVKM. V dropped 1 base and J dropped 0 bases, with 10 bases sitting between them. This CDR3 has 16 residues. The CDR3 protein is CASSLLTADSNQPQHF. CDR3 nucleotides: TGTGCCAGCAGTTTATTGACAGCCGATAGCAATCAGCCCCAGCATTTT. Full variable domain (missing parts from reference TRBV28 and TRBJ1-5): DVKVTQSSRYLVKRTGEKVFLECVQDMDHENMFWYRQDPGLGLRLIYFSYDVKMKEKGDIPEGYSVSREKKERFSLILESASTNQTSMYLCASSLLTADSNQPQHFGDGTRLSIL.

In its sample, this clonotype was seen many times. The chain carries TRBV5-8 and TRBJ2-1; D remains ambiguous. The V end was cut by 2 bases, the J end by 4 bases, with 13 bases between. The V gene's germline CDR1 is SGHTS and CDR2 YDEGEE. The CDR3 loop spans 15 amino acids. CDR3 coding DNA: TGTGCCAGCAGCTTATGGTCAGGCCGATACAATGAGCAGTTCTTC. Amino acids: CASSLWSGRYNEQFF.